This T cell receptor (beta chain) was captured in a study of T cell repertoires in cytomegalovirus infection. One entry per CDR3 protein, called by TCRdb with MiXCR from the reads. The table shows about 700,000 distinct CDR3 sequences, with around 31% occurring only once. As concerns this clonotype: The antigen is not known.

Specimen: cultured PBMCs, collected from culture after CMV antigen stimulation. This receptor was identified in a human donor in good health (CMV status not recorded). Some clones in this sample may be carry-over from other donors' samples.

The CDR3 loop reads CASSQVKAGVGEQYF. CDR3 DNA: TGCGCCAGCAGCCAAGTCAAAGCGGGAGTAGGAGAGCAGTACTTC. V gene TRBV4-1 combines with J gene TRBJ2-7; 8 nucleotides match TRBD2. CDR1 and CDR2 (germline): MGHRA, YSYEKL. This CDR3 comprises 15 residues. Losses at the gene ends were 1 base for V and 7 bases for J; bases not matched to a gene: 9.